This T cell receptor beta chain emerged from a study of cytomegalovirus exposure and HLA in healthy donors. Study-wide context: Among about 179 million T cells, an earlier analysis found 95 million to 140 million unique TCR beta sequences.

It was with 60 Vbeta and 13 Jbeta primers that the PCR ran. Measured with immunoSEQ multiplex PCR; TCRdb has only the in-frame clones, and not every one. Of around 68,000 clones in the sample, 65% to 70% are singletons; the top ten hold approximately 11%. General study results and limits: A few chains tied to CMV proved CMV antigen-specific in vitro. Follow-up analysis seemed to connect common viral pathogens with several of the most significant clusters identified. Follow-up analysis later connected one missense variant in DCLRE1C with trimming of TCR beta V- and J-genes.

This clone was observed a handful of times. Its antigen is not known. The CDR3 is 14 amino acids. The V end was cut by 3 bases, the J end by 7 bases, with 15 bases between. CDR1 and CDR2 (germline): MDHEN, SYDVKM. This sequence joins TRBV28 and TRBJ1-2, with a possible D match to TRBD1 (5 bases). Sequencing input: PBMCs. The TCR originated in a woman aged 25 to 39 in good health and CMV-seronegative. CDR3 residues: CASSFAGPRFGYTF. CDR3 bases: TGTGCCAGCAGTTTCGCAGGGCCTAGGTTTGGCTACACCTTC.